This is a list of T cell receptor beta chains from one sample in a study of beta chain features in type 1 diabetes. Data came from immunoSEQ multiplex PCR; TCRdb stores just in-frame clones and leaves some out. Among hundreds of thousands of clones listed, roughly 16% were seen once. The sequencing input was naive CD4+ T cells from blood. The receptors were sampled from a woman in her late teens or twenties in good health. CDR3s include the opening cysteine and the closing phenylalanine or tryptophan. D genes are given only for firm matches. Rows give clone size only sometimes, using once, few, many, or a class for an expanded clone.

>few|14|TRBD1|TRBV7-2|TRBJ2-2
CASSQQGSTGELFF
>few|13|-|TRBV29-1|TRBJ1-2
CSVELAQGSGYTF
>-|19|TRBD2|TRBV7-2|TRBJ2-2
CASSLGRGLAGGGTGELFF
>-|15|TRBD2|TRBV28|TRBJ2-1
CASSKRGLAGNEQFF
>-|16|TRBD2|TRBV9|TRBJ2-3
CASSVDPSGITDTQYF
>-|13|-|TRBV7-3|TRBJ2-1
CASSVNQYNEQFF
>-|14|-|TRBV9|TRBJ2-7
CASSVDGTAYEQYF
>few|16|TRBD2|TRBV28|TRBJ2-1
CASSLAGTSSPDEQFF
>few|13|-|TRBV6-6|TRBJ1-5
CASSYSIHQPQHF
>-|15|-|TRBV6-5|TRBJ1-2
CASTRDWGAVYGYTF
>-|14|-|TRBV6-5|-
CASSYRQNSYEQYF
>few|15|-|TRBV29-1|TRBJ2-3
CSVGLVPEDTDTQYF
>-|16|-|TRBV7-9|TRBJ1-1
CASSQEVVVLNTEAFF
>few|17|TRBD2|TRBV5-1|TRBJ2-5
CASSSTSGRTGVLTQYF
>-|13|-|TRBV18|TRBJ1-5
CASSPTGDQPQHF
>-|15|TRBD1|TRBV4-2|TRBJ1-2
CASSRSGTGTSGYTF
>-|14|-|TRBV9|TRBJ1-1
CASSVAPANTEAFF